This passage covers 13 T cell receptor beta chains from one sample sequenced in a study of OX40 agonist ivuxolimab in advanced cancers. Repertoires were generated with immunoSEQ multiplex PCR, while TCRdb's copy carries only in-frame clones and drops some. The data contain about 50,000 clones, roughly 80% of them singletons. The input for sequencing was CD4+ or CD8+ T cells sorted from blood, taken in a trial of the OX40 agonist ivuxolimab. The receptors come from an adult with an advanced solid tumor such as melanoma, head and neck, liver or kidney cancer.

CDR3 sequence reads: CASSLGVVDYEQYF. The CDR3 DNA follows: TGCGCCAGCAGCTTGGGGGTGGTAGACTACGAGCAGTACTTC. The chain links TRBV5-1 to TRBJ2-5; no firm D call. The end of the DNA aligns better with TRBJ2-7, so the J call may be wrong. The CDR3 runs to 14 residues. Germline V gives CDR1 SGHRS, CDR2 YFSETQ.

V gene TRBV28 combines with J gene TRBJ2-5; 10 nucleotides align to TRBD2. The CDR3 loop spans 17 amino acids. CDR1 and CDR2 (germline): MDHEN, SYDVKM. Trimming at V came to 7 bases and at J to 2 bases, leaving 13 bases not matched to a gene. The CDR3 reads CASIPFAGLAVQETQYF. CDR3 bases: TGTGCCAGCATTCCCTTTGCCGGACTAGCGGTACAAGAGACCCAGTACTTC.

V usage is TRBV5-1 and J usage is TRBJ1-4; D not resolved. CDR1 SGHRS and CDR2 YFSETQ come from the germline V gene. This CDR3 has 13 residues. Trimming cost V 1 base and J 5 bases, with 6 bases left between them. CDR3 region: CASSLRQNEKLFF. The CDR3 DNA reads TGCGCCAGCAGCTTGCGCCAGAATGAAAAACTGTTTTTT.

Worth noting for this clone: The junction departs from germline at one end; a sequencing error may be responsible. This CDR3 reads CASSPSRQGLLGF. The CDR3 DNA sequence: TGTGCCAGCTCACCTTCAAGGCAGGGCCTCCTCGGCTTC. The chain is built from TRBV18 and TRBJ2-7, with a weak D call TRBD1 (5 bases). Germline values: CDR1 KGHSH, CDR2 LQKENI. This CDR3 has 13 residues.

The rearrangement links TRBV10-3 to TRBJ1-4, with D hard to call. V lost 4 bases and J lost 6, with 12 bases in between. This CDR3 is built from 14 residues. Germline CDR1 ENHRY, CDR2 SYGVKD. CDR3 sequence: CAISATDQDEKLFF. CDR3 DNA sequence: TGTGCCATCAGTGCCACAGACCAAGATGAAAAACTGTTTTTT.

This sequence joins TRBV6-4 and TRBJ1-1; TRBD1 matches at 7 bases. Looked up from germline, CDR1 is MRHNA and CDR2 is SNTAGT. This CDR3 contains 13 residues. Unmatched junction bases numbered 13, after V lost 6 bases and J lost 12 bases. CDR3 sequence reads: CASRGKGAQRTFF. CDR3 DNA sequence: TGTGCCAGCAGGGGGAAGGGGGCCCAAAGAACTTTCTTT.

This chain's CDR3 is CASSFWETSPLHF. The CDR3 DNA is TGTGCCAGCAGCTTTTGGGAGACCTCACCCCTCCACTTT. J is TRBJ1-6 and V is TRBV5-5; D not resolved. The CDR3 loop spans 13 amino acids. V lost 2 bases to trimming and J lost 10 bases, with 10 bases between them. Germline V gene data show CDR1 as SGHKS and CDR2 as YYEKEE (reference sequence).

The CDR3 protein is CASSPPGRRDTEAFF. In DNA, the CDR3 is TGTGCCAGCTCACCACCAGGGAGGAGGGACACTGAAGCTTTCTTT. The rearrangement uses TRBV18 and TRBJ1-1; no firm D call. The V gene's germline CDR1 is KGHSH and CDR2 LQKENI. The CDR3 runs 15 residues. Trimming took 0 bases from V and 3 from J, leaving 11 bases between them.

This clone was found many times. This chain uses TRBV7-9 with TRBJ1-2; 10 nucleotides line up with TRBD1. J gave up 6 bases and V 3 bases, and 13 bases lay outside the gene matches. The CDR3 sequence is 17 residues long. Germline values: CDR1 SEHNR, CDR2 FQNEAQ (reference sequence). Here the CDR3 reads CASSFYGTGARNDGYTF. The CDR3 DNA is TGTGCCAGCAGCTTTTATGGGACAGGGGCCCGTAATGATGGCTACACCTTC.

V usage is TRBV2 and J usage is TRBJ1-2; TRBD1 is a possible D gene (5 bases). Trimming pared 5 bases from V and 4 bases from J, leaving 11 bases between. CDR3 size: 13 residues. Per germline, CDR1 SNHLY and CDR2 FYNNEI. The CDR3 bases are TGTGCCAGCAGTTGGGACGGATCCTATGGCTACACCTTC. Amino acids: CASSWDGSYGYTF.

The CDR3 loop is CASSLRQSGELFF. DNA for the CDR3: TGTGCCAGCAGCTTAAGACAGTCCGGGGAGCTGTTTTTT. This chain connects TRBV7-3 to TRBJ2-2, with a weak D call TRBD1 (5 bases). The germline V gene encodes CDR1 SGHTA and CDR2 FQGTGA. This CDR3 is 13 amino acids long. With 1 base removed from V and 6 bases from J, the gap between germline ends came to 6 bases.

The gene calls are TRBV7-2 and TRBJ1-2, with D unclear. The CDR3 sequence is 12 residues long. Germline V lookup: CDR1 SGHTA, CDR2 FQGNSA. With 3 bases removed from V and 6 bases from J, the gap between germline ends came to 8 bases. CDR3: CASSLADHGYTF. The CDR3 DNA reads as TGTGCCAGCAGCTTGGCCGACCATGGCTACACCTTC. Based on the CDR3 plus reference TRBV7-2 and TRBJ1-2, the full variable domain is GAGVSQSPSNKVTEKGKDVELRCDPISGHTALYWYRQSLGQGLEFLIYFQGNSAPDKSGLPSDRFSAERTGGSVSTLTIQRTQQEDSAVYLCASSLADHGYTFGSGTRLTVV.

This clone appeared a few times. The chain has TRBV27 and TRBJ2-5; no clear D gene. Germline V gene data show CDR1 as MNHEY and CDR2 as SMNVEV (reference sequence). This CDR3 contains 14 residues. Trimming pared 7 bases from V and 7 bases from J, leaving 19 bases between. The CDR3 nucleotides read TGTGCCAGCACCCTAACTGGGCGAACTGGGACCCAGTACTTC. This translates into CASTLTGRTGTQYF.